This passage covers 8 T cell receptor beta chains from one sample sequenced in a study of Ad26.COV2.S vaccination and SARS-CoV-2 variants. Data came from immunoSEQ multiplex PCR; TCRdb stores just in-frame clones and leaves some out. The repertoire consists of hundreds of thousands of clones, with over 80% occurring once and the leading ten covering over 1.5%. The sample's treatment: around 19 received Ad26.COV2.S at low or high dose, single or two shots; about 5 received placebo; per-sample allocation not given. Sample collection was performed on day 63 after the first vaccine or placebo injection. This material consisted of peripheral blood, taken in a trial of Ad26.COV2.S vaccine versus placebo. The origin of the receptors is a person between 18 and 59 years old who received the Ad26.COV2.S COVID-19 vaccine or a placebo.

The chain combines TRBV24-1 with TRBJ1-5; no firm D call. Germline lookup yields CDR1 KGHDR and CDR2 SFDVKD. The germline V and J ends were trimmed by 8 bases and 2 bases, with 6 bases remaining between them. The CDR3 has 12 amino acids. In DNA, the CDR3 is TGTGCCACCAATGACGGCAATCAGCCCCAGCATTTT. Its protein product is CATNDGNQPQHF.

The chain combines TRBV27 with TRBJ1-1; D might be TRBD1 (5 bases). Per the germline V gene, CDR1 is MNHEY and CDR2 is SMNVEV (reference sequence). CDR3 length equals 15 residues. V lost 5 bases, J lost 4 bases, and 17 bases lay in between. DNA for the CDR3: TGTGCCAGCAGTCTGACACTTACAGGCTCCACTGAAGCTTTCTTT. Translation gives CASSLTLTGSTEAFF.

The chain employs TRBV19 and TRBJ2-2; 10 positions match TRBD1. The junction had 5 bases not matched to a gene; V was cut back by 3 bases and J by 7 bases. Germline V gene sequence: CDR1 LNHDA, CDR2 SQIVND (reference sequence). The CDR3 length is 15 residues. Written as DNA, the CDR3 is TGTGCCAGTAGTATTAGCGGACAGGGGGTCGGGGAGCTGTTTTTT. It encodes CASSISGQGVGELFF. The whole variable domain, filled in from reference TRBV19 and TRBJ2-2, reads DGGITQSPKYLFRKEGQNVTLSCEQNLNHDAMYWYRQDPGQGLRLIYYSQIVNDFQKGDIAEGYSVSREKKESFPLTVTSAQKNPTAFYLCASSISGQGVGELFFGEGSRLTVL.

The chain uses TRBV19 and TRBJ1-1; D not resolved. Trimming shortened V by 10 bases and J by 1 base, and 16 bases separated the two germline ends. The CDR3 runs 14 residues. Germline V gene lookup returns CDR1 LNHDA and CDR2 SQIVND (reference sequence). CDR3 bases: TGTGCCACCTTTTCGGGCAGACAGAACACTGAAGCTTTCTTT. It is translated as CATFSGRQNTEAFF. The variable domain in full, completed from reference TRBV19 and TRBJ1-1, reads DGGITQSPKYLFRKEGQNVTLSCEQNLNHDAMYWYRQDPGQGLRLIYYSQIVNDFQKGDIAEGYSVSREKKESFPLTVTSAQKNPTAFYLCATFSGRQNTEAFFGQGTRLTVV.

The chain carries TRBV5-1 and TRBJ1-5, with 7 bases lining up with TRBD1. J was trimmed by 0 bases and V by 0 bases; bases with no gene match: 6. From germline, CDR1 is SGHRS and CDR2 YFSETQ. CDR3 length: 17 amino acids. As DNA, the CDR3 is TGCGCCAGCAGCTTGGGGTCAGGGGGTTATAGCAATCAGCCCCAGCATTTT. Its protein is CASSLGSGGYSNQPQHF.

This clone was seen just once. The chain combines TRBV19 with TRBJ2-7, with TRBD1 as a possible D gene (5 bases). Trimming pared 4 bases from V and 0 bases from J, leaving 16 bases between. The CDR3 has 16 residues. Germline V lookup: CDR1 LNHDA, CDR2 SQIVND (reference sequence). The CDR3 DNA follows: TGTGCCAGTAGTACCGACGGACATGCTAGCTCCTACGAGCAGTACTTC. It is translated as CASSTDGHASSYEQYF.

This chain joins TRBV5-1 and TRBJ1-3, with a tentative D call TRBD1 (5 bases). The V gene lost 1 base and the J gene lost 3 bases, with 8 bases spanning the gap. The CDR3 spans 14 residues. The germline gives CDR1 SGHRS, CDR2 YFSETQ. In DNA form, the CDR3 reads TGCGCCAGCAGCTTGCGGGGGAATGGAAACACCATATATTTT. This translates into CASSLRGNGNTIYF.

V and J are TRBV29-1 and TRBJ1-1; 7 bases are a match to TRBD1. The germline V gene encodes CDR1 SQVTM and CDR2 ANQGSEA. Unmatched junction bases numbered 13, after V lost 5 bases and J lost 1 base. This CDR3 comprises 16 residues. CDR3 DNA: TGCAGCGTTCGAGGATTTTGGGAGGGGGCGAACACTGAAGCTTTCTTT. Translating gives CSVRGFWEGANTEAFF.